These T cell receptor beta chains were read from a single sample in a study of vaccination and CD4 T cells after COVID-19. These receptors have no identified antigens. One entry per CDR3 protein results from TCRdb running MiXCR on the PCR reads. The sample carries about 13,000 distinct CDR3 sequences, more than 45% recorded once. The specimen was CD4+ T cells from blood, cultured in vitro. The receptors shown here come from a human donor who had recovered from COVID-19. Both conserved end residues are part of each CDR3. D genes are given only for firm matches. For some rows the clone size is stated as once, few or many, or as a class when expanded; others skip it.

TRBV28	TRBJ1-2	NA	NA	CASRTSWGQGASYGYTF	TGTGCCAGCAGAACCTCCTGGGGGCAGGGAGCGAGCTATGGCTACACCTTC
TRBV2	TRBJ1-6	NA	NA	CASSEDRDGSPLHF	TGTGCCAGCAGTGAAGACAGGGACGGTTCACCCCTCCACTTT
TRBV6-5	TRBJ1-5	NA	few	CASTYSRGNQPQHF	TGTGCCAGCACCTACTCGAGGGGCAATCAGCCCCAGCATTTT
TRBV28	TRBJ2-5	TRBD2	NA	CASGWDYAETQYF	TGTGCCAGCGGGTGGGACTATGCGGAGACCCAGTACTTC
TRBV6-8	TRBJ2-2	TRBD2	NA	CASSHRGGRAPGELFF	TGTGCCAGCAGTCACCGGGGTGGGAGGGCCCCCGGGGAGCTGTTTTTT
TRBV7-2	TRBJ2-3	NA	few	CAGQNTDTQYF	TGTGCCGGCCAGAACACAGATACGCAGTATTTT
TRBV20-1	TRBJ2-3	TRBD2	NA	CSARGLAGSTDTQYF	TGCAGTGCTAGGGGACTAGCGGGGAGCACAGATACGCAGTATTTT
TRBV19	TRBJ1-5	TRBD1	few	CASSMSDRVPNQPQHF	TGTGCCAGTAGTATGAGTGACAGGGTACCGAATCAGCCCCAGCATTTT
TRBV6-2/TRBV6-3	TRBJ2-7	NA	NA	CASSPMRNEQYF	TGTGCCAGCAGCCCCATGCGGAACGAGCAGTACTTC
TRBV28	TRBJ1-5	TRBD1	NA	CASRSGRGRGQPQHF	TGTGCCAGCAGGAGTGGTAGGGGGCGAGGGCAGCCCCAGCATTTT
TRBV28	TRBJ2-7	NA	NA	CASSLVRTEQYF	TGTGCCAGCAGTTTAGTCAGAACCGAGCAGTACTTC
TRBV20-1	TRBJ1-4	TRBD1	NA	CSARQGVNEKLFF	TGCAGTGCGAGACAGGGGGTCAATGAAAAACTGTTTTTT
TRBV20-1	TRBJ1-5	NA	NA	CSAREVLSGTPQHF	TGCAGTGCTAGAGAGGTGTTAAGCGGGACCCCCCAGCATTTT
TRBV2	TRBJ2-5	NA	NA	CASSPRGDYQETQYF	TGTGCCAGCAGCCCCCGTGGGGATTACCAAGAGACCCAGTACTTC
TRBV2	TRBJ1-5	NA	NA	CASNWDGGNQPQHF	TGTGCCAGCAATTGGGATGGAGGCAATCAGCCCCAGCATTTT
TRBV24-1	TRBJ1-2	TRBD1	NA	CATSDLNAGTGGIGGYTF	TGTGCCACCAGTGATTTGAACGCAGGGACAGGGGGAATCGGGGGCTACACCTTC
TRBV20-1	TRBJ1-5	NA	NA	CSAPSTGLPWGNQPQHF	TGCAGTGCCCCAAGCACGGGCCTCCCCTGGGGCAATCAGCCCCAGCATTTT
TRBV28	TRBJ1-6	TRBD1	NA	CASSTGTGGLNSPLHF	TGTGCCAGCAGCACCGGGACAGGGGGCCTTAATTCACCCCTCCACTTT
TRBV24-1	TRBJ2-1	NA	NA	CATSDATDNGEQFF	TGTGCCACCAGTGACGCAACAGACAACGGCGAGCAGTTCTTC
TRBV20-1	TRBJ2-5	TRBD2	NA	CSARGRETQCF	TGCAGTGCTAGGGGGCGGGAGACCCAGTGCTTC
TRBV20-1	TRBJ2-5	NA	few	CSARSHGWGSQETQYF	TGCAGTGCTAGATCCCACGGTTGGGGCTCCCAAGAGACCCAGTACTTC
TRBV19	TRBJ2-1	NA	NA	CASSISSSGEQFF	NA
TRBV20-1	TRBJ1-2	TRBD1	few	CSALRGPLYTF	TGCAGTGCGCTGAGGGGGCCACTCTACACCTTC
TRBV19	TRBJ2-3	TRBD2	NA	CASSLGAGRTDTQYF	TGTGCCAGTAGTTTGGGAGCGGGACGGACAGATACGCAGTATTTT
TRBV20-1	TRBJ2-2	NA	NA	CSARDEAQSELFF	TGCAGTGCTAGAGATGAGGCCCAGTCGGAGCTGTTTTTT
TRBV7-9	TRBJ2-7	TRBD1	NA	CASSKTGEVFYEQYF	TGTGCCAGCAGCAAGACAGGGGAGGTGTTCTACGAGCAGTACTTC
TRBV27	TRBJ2-3	NA	NA	CASRSYTSRPQGSDTQYF	TGTGCCAGCCGGAGCTACACCTCAAGACCACAGGGCTCAGATACGCAGTATTTT
TRBV7-3	TRBJ1-6	NA	NA	CASSIRGDSPLHF	TGTGCCAGCAGCATAAGGGGGGATTCACCCCTCCACTTT
TRBV6-5	TRBJ1-1	TRBD1	NA	CASSWGTENTEAFF	TGTGCCAGCAGTTGGGGGACAGAGAACACTGAAGCTTTCTTT
TRBV29-1	TRBJ2-5	TRBD2	NA	CSVGGTSGETQHF	TGCAGCGTCGGTGGGACTAGCGGGGAGACCCAGCACTTC
TRBV7-2	TRBJ1-2	TRBD1	NA	CASSFGTGNYGYTF	TGTGCCAGCAGCTTTGGGACAGGGAACTATGGCTACACCTTC